This T cell receptor beta chain comes out of a study of T cell responses to AZD1222 COVID-19 vaccine. The study's findings and limits: Donors were largely white British and mainly female; clonal diversity was possibly underestimated. Repertoire collection took place solely once the T cell response had peaked. When two AZD1222 doses had been given, Spike-specific TCR breadth and depth rose. Targets within unmutated variant regions were reportedly found for nearly half of spike-specific TCRs.

Points on this clone: Its antigen is not identified.

Clones were sequenced by immunoSEQ multiplex PCR, and TCRdb holds only the in-frame ones, with some missing. Seen here are about 130,000 clones, 75% to 95% observed once, and the top ten hold less than 9%. The TCR comes from an adult in good health. The specimen comprised peripheral blood, sampled on day 0 of AZD1222 vaccination.

For the CDR3, the DNA is TGTGCCAGCAGAATGGGGATGAGCTCCTACAATGAGCAGTTCTTC. It translates to CASRMGMSSYNEQFF. The chain links TRBV6-6 to TRBJ2-1; unclear D gene. This CDR3 spans 15 amino acids. CDR1 is MNHNY, CDR2 SVGAGI, per germline (reference sequence). V dropped 6 bases and J dropped 0 bases, with 12 bases sitting between them.